What follows are 19 T cell receptor beta chains derived from one specimen sequenced in a study of high-grade serous ovarian cancer treatment subgroups. Tumor samples were obtained before definitive surgery or chemotherapy. Libraries were prepared by immunoSEQ multiplex PCR; TCRdb keeps only in-frame clonotypes and omits some of them. Of 500 to 750 clones listed, 78% are singletons. The sequencing sample was made of tumor tissue. All receptors derive from a human donor with high-grade serous ovarian cancer.

The chain is built from TRBV18 and TRBJ1-2, with no clear D. This CDR3 has 13 residues. Germline V gene lookup returns CDR1 KGHSH and CDR2 LQKENI. Trimming shortened V by 3 bases and J by 4 bases, and 9 bases separated the two germline ends. The CDR3, as DNA: TGTGCCAGCTCACCGGAATGGGGCTATGGCTACACCTTC. It is translated as CASSPEWGYGYTF.

This clone was detected only once. The chain combines TRBV11-2 with TRBJ2-1, with 10 bases lining up with TRBD2. Losses at the gene ends were 4 bases for V and 5 bases for J; bases not matched to a gene: 5. The CDR3 is 15 residues long. CDR1 and CDR2 from the germline V gene are SGHAT and FQNNGV. CDR3: CASSSERGGHNEQFF. DNA for the CDR3: TGTGCCAGCAGCTCCGAGCGGGGGGGCCACAATGAGCAGTTCTTC.

The chain employs TRBV15 and TRBJ1-1, with D possibly matching TRBD1 (6 bases). The CDR3 has 17 residues. V lost 5 bases and J 5 bases, leaving 24 bases between the germline ends. The germline gives CDR1 LNHNV, CDR2 YYDKDF (reference sequence). The CDR3 bases are TGTGCCACCAGCCTCCTCCCGCCCGGCAGGGGAACAACTGAAGCTTTCTTT. It yields the protein CATSLLPPGRGTTEAFF.

This rearrangement joins TRBV7-6 to TRBJ1-6; 7 bases agree with TRBD1. The CDR3 runs 15 residues. The germline CDR1 and CDR2 sequences are SGHVS and FNYEAQ. Losses at the gene ends were 3 bases for V and 5 bases for J; bases not matched to a gene: 4. CDR3 coding DNA: TGTGCCAGCAGCTTTACAACAGGGGATAATTCACCCCTCCACTTT. This codes for CASSFTTGDNSPLHF.

CDR3 protein: CSVPGTPPDTQYF. In DNA, the CDR3 is TGCAGCGTCCCCGGTACACCCCCAGATACGCAGTATTTT. The gene calls are TRBV29-1 and TRBJ2-3; no firm D call. V lost 6 bases and J 4 bases, leaving 14 bases between the germline ends. The CDR3 runs to 13 residues. The V gene's germline CDR1 is SQVTM and CDR2 ANQGSEA.

The chain has TRBV7-6 and TRBJ2-5; 9 positions match TRBD1. Germline lookup yields CDR1 SGHVS and CDR2 FNYEAQ. This CDR3 is built from 15 residues. After removal of 5 bases from V and 5 bases from J, the junction contained 9 bases not matched to a gene. This CDR3 reads CASSPRDRVGETQYF. The CDR3 DNA reads TGTGCCAGCAGCCCCCGGGACAGGGTCGGTGAGACCCAGTACTTC.

This clone was recorded once. The chain uses TRBV6-5 and TRBJ2-7; D tentatively fits TRBD1 or TRBD2 (7 bases each). CDR1 and CDR2 from the germline V gene are MNHEY and SVGAGI. The V gene lost 2 bases and the J gene lost 6 bases, with 14 bases spanning the gap. This CDR3 has 14 amino acids. CDR3 sequence: CASSYQGEGGEQYF. CDR3 DNA sequence: TGTGCCAGCAGTTACCAGGGGGAGGGAGGCGAGCAGTACTTC.

This clone was observed a handful of times. This chain uses TRBV7-2 with TRBJ2-7; D is ambiguous. Germline-derived CDR1 and CDR2 are SGHTA and FQGNSA. This CDR3 contains 13 residues. The V and J ends lost 5 bases and 1 base respectively, with 9 bases between them. In DNA form, the CDR3 reads TGTGCCAGCAGCCCTCGACGGTCCTACGAGCAGTACTTC. This codes for CASSPRRSYEQYF.

About this clone itself: One end of the junction fails to match germline, which may point to a read error. The CDR3 protein is CASSPRTLGVGYAF. The DNA of the CDR3 is TGTGCCAGCTCACCACGGACCCTGGGGGTTGGCTACGCCTTC. V and J are TRBV18 and TRBJ1-2, with a possible D match to TRBD1 (5 bases). Germline assignment: CDR1 KGHSH and CDR2 LQKENI. The CDR3 is made up of 14 amino acids.

The chain recombines TRBV19 with TRBJ2-1; D remains unclear. Looked up from germline, CDR1 is LNHDA and CDR2 is SQIVND (reference sequence). The length of the CDR3 is 15 residues. V was pared by 3 bases and J by 8 bases, with 17 bases between. The CDR3 here is CASSILGKFRHEQFF. CDR3 DNA: TGTGCCAGTAGTATTCTGGGAAAGTTTCGGCATGAGCAGTTCTTC.

This chain joins TRBV11-3 and TRBJ2-2; 8 bases line up with TRBD1. The ends lost 5 bases at V and 1 base at J; junction bases unmatched: 15. The CDR3 runs to 19 residues. Germline CDR1 reads SGHNT; CDR2 reads YENEEA. The DNA of the CDR3 is TGTGCCAGCAGCCCCAGAGATTTCGTAGGGACAGGGAACACCGGGGAGCTGTTTTTT. This sequence encodes CASSPRDFVGTGNTGELFF.

This clone was detected only a few times. The V gene is TRBV30, the J gene TRBJ1-1; the D gene is possibly TRBD1 (5 bases). Trimming shortened V by 0 bases and J by 3 bases, and 14 bases separated the two germline ends. Germline lookup yields CDR1 GTSNPN and CDR2 SVGIG (reference sequence). The CDR3 extends over 15 amino acids. The CDR3 DNA sequence: TGTGCCTGGAGTGTAGGGCCACCGGGACACACTGAAGCTTTCTTT. Its translation is CAWSVGPPGHTEAFF. The full variable domain, its missing parts supplied by reference TRBV30 and TRBJ1-1, is SQTIHQWPATLVQPVGSPLSLECTVEGTSNPNLYWYRQAAGRGLQLLFYSVGIGQISSEVPQNLSASRPQDRQFILSSKKLLLSDSGFYLCAWSVGPPGHTEAFFGQGTRLTVV.

The rearrangement joins TRBV18 to TRBJ2-3; tentative D call: TRBD2 (7 bases). Germline V gene data show CDR1 as KGHSH and CDR2 as LQKENI. Trimming took off 2 bases at V and 1 base at J, with 10 bases between the two ends. This CDR3 region has 15 residues. The CDR3 reads CASSPGGGRTDTQYF. As DNA, the CDR3 is TGTGCCAGCTCACCAGGGGGGGGGCGCACAGATACGCAGTATTTT.

This rearrangement joins TRBV11-2 to TRBJ1-2, with 8 bases matching TRBD1. The V and J ends lost 1 base and 8 bases, in that order; junction bases with no gene match: 3. Germline values: CDR1 SGHAT, CDR2 FQNNGV. This CDR3 is 13 amino acids long. The CDR3 sequence: CASSLGTGLGYTF. The CDR3 DNA sequence: TGTGCCAGCAGCTTAGGGACAGGGTTGGGCTACACCTTC.

This clone was detected a few times. The V and J genes are TRBV6-5 and TRBJ2-7; no reliable D call. Trimming left V 2 bases short and J 3 bases short, with 11 bases between. Germline-derived CDR1 and CDR2 are MNHEY and SVGAGI. This CDR3 region has 14 residues. The CDR3 nucleotides read TGTGCCAGCAGTTACGGCGCGGAAATCTACGAGCAGTACTTC. This codes for CASSYGAEIYEQYF.

This sequence joins TRBV2 and TRBJ1-6, with D possibly TRBD1 on 5 matching bases. CDR1 and CDR2 (germline): SNHLY, FYNNEI. The CDR3 is 15 residues long. V lost 5 bases, J lost 7 bases, and 15 bases lay in between. CDR3 protein: CASSWDGRGNSPLHF. The CDR3 bases are TGTGCCAGCAGTTGGGACGGGAGAGGAAATTCACCCCTCCACTTT. Complete variable domain (other parts from reference TRBV2 and TRBJ1-6): EPEVTQTPSHQVTQMGQEVILRCVPISNHLYFYWYRQILGQKVEFLVSFYNNEISEKSEIFDDQFSVERPDGSNFTLKIRSTKLEDSAMYFCASSWDGRGNSPLHFGNGTRLTVT.

The V call is TRBV19, the J call TRBJ1-1; D is unclear. CDR1 is LNHDA, CDR2 SQIVND, per germline (reference sequence). With 6 bases removed from V and 1 base from J, the gap between germline ends came to 9 bases. The CDR3 sequence is 13 residues long. The CDR3 region is CASSRRGNTEAFF. The CDR3 nucleotides read TGTGCCAGTAGCCGAAGAGGGAACACTGAAGCTTTCTTT.

The chain joins TRBV30 to TRBJ1-2; D possibly corresponds to TRBD1 (5 bases). Germline-derived CDR1 and CDR2 are GTSNPN and SVGIG (reference sequence). V lost 4 bases to trimming and J lost 5 bases, with 14 bases between them. The CDR3 sequence is 13 residues long. The CDR3 DNA reads as TGTGCCTGGACCGTGGGGGGTTTTTATGGCTACACCTTC. Its protein is CAWTVGGFYGYTF.

The chain combines TRBV7-2 with TRBJ2-7; D may be TRBD1 or TRBD2 (5 bases each). The CDR3 runs 15 residues. V shed 0 bases and J shed 0 bases, with 9 bases lying between them. CDR1 and CDR2 (germline): SGHTA, FQGNSA. The CDR3 bases are TGTGCCAGCAGCTTAGCGGCAGGGACCTCCTACGAGCAGTACTTC. It is translated as CASSLAAGTSYEQYF.